This T cell receptor beta chain appears in the sequencing data of a study of regulatory T cells in long-lasting Graves disease. Study-level points and caveats: Preferential use of TRBV28, TRBJ1-2 and TRBJ2-5 was seen in persistent disease.

This CDR3 contains 15 residues. J gave up 5 bases and V 4 bases, and 8 bases lay outside the gene matches. The table lists this clonotype with many counts. No antigen is known for it. Time point defined: persistent/refractory GD, antithyroid drugs over 5 years with positive TRAb. There was RNA extracted from PBMCs, and the TCR library was made from it. Blood from the periphery, around 10 milliliters in all, was drawn into EDTA tubes. With iRepertoire HTBI primers and Arm-PCR of CDR3 regions, TCR beta libraries were built. Study processing details: Among the samples, around 60 TRBV and 12 to 15 TRBJ segments were identified. From the multiplex PCR reads, TCRdb called clonotypes with MiXCR, one entry per CDR3 protein. TCRdb, not the authors, supplied the V and J calls. There are over 250,000 distinct CDR3 sequences in the sample; roughly a fifth occur only once, and 56% lies in the top ten.

The sequence was collected from a female donor with Graves disease. Sequencing used peripheral blood mononuclear cells (PBMCs), obtained when the disease was refractory, from a patient treated with antithyroid drugs. The chain couples TRBV12-3 or TRBV12-4 to TRBJ1-5, with TRBD1 matching 7 bases. The CDR3 nucleotides read TGTGCCAGCAGTTCTACAGGACAGGATGATCAGCCCCAGCATTTT. Translated: CASSSTGQDDQPQHF.